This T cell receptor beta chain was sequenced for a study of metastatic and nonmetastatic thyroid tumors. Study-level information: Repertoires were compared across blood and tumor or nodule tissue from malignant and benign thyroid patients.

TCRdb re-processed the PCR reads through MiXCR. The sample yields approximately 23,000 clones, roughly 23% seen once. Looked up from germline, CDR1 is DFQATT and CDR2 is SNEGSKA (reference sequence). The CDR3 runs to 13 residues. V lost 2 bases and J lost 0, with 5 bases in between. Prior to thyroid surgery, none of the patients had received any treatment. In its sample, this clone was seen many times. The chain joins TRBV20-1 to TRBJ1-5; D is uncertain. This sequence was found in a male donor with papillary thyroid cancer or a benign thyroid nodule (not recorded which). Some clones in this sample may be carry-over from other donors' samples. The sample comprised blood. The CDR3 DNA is TGCAGTGCTAGATACAGTAGCAATCAGCCCCAGCATTTT. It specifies CSARYSSNQPQHF.